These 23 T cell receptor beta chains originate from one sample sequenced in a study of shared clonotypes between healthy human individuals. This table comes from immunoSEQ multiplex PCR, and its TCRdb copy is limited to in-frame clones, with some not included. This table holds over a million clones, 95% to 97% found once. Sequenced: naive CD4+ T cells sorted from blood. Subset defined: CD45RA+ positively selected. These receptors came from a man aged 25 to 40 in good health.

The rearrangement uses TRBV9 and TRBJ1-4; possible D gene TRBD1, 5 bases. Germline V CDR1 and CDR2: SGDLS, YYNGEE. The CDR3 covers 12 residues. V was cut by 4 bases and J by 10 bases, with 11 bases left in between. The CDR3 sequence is CASSLREGKLFF. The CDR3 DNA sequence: TGTGCCAGCAGCCTCAGGGAAGGAAAACTGTTTTTT.

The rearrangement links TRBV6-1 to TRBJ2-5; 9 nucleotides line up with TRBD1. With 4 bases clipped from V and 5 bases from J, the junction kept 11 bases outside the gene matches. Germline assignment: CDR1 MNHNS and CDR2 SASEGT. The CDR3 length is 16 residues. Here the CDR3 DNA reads TGTGCCAGCAGTGGGGGACAGGGTGACGAGTTGGAGACCCAGTACTTC. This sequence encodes CASSGGQGDELETQYF.

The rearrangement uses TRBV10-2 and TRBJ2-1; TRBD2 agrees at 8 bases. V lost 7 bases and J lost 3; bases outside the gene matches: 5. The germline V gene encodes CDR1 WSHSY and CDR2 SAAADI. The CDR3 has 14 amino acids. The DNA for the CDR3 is TGCGCCAGCAAAGGGGGGACTAGCTACAATGAGCAGTTCTTC. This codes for CASKGGTSYNEQFF.

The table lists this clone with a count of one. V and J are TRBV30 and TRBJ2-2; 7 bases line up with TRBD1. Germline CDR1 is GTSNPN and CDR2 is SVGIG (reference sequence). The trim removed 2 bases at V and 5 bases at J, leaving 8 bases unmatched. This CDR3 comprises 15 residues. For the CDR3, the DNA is TGTGCCTGGAGTAATGACAGGGTAGGGACCGGGGAGCTGTTTTTT. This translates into CAWSNDRVGTGELFF.

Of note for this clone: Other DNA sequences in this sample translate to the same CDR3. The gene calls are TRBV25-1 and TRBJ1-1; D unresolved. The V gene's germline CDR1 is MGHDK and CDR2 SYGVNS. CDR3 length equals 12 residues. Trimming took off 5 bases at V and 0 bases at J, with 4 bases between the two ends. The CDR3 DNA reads TGTGCCAGCAGTAGACTGAACACTGAAGCTTTCTTT. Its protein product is CASSRLNTEAFF.

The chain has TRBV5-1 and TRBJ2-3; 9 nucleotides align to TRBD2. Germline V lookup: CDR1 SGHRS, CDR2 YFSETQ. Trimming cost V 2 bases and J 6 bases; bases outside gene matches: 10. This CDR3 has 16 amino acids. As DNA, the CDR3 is TGCGCCAGCAGCTTTTTTGATGCGGGAGGGACGGATACGCAGTATTTT. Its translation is CASSFFDAGGTDTQYF.

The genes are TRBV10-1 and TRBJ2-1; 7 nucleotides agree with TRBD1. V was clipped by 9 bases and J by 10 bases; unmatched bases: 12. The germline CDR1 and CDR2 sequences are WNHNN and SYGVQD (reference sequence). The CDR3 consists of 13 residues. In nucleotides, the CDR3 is TGCGCCAGTCCGGGACAGCTTGTAGGGGAGCAGTTCTTC. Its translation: CASPGQLVGEQFF.

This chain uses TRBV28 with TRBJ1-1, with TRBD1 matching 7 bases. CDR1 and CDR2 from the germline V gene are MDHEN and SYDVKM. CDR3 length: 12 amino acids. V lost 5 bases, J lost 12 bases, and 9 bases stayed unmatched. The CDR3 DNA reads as TGTGCCAGCAGTCCCCCGGGACAGTACTCTTTCTTT. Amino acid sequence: CASSPPGQYSFF.

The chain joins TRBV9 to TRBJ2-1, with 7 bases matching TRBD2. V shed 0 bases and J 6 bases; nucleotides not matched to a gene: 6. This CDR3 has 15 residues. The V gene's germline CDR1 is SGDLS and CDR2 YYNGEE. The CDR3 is CASSVALGLGNEQFF. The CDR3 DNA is TGTGCCAGCAGCGTAGCTCTCGGACTAGGCAATGAGCAGTTCTTC.

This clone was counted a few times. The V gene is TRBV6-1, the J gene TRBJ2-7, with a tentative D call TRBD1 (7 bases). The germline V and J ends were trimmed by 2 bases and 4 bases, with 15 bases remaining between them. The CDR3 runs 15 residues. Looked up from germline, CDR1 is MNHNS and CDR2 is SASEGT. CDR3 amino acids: CASSEPRGAGYEQYF. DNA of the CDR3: TGTGCCAGCAGTGAACCCAGGGGGGCGGGGTACGAGCAGTACTTC.

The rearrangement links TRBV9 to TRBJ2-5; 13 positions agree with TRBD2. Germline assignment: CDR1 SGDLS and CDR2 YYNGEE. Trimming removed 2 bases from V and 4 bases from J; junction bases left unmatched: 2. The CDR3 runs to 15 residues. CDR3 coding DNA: TGTGCCAGCAGCGTTCGACTAGCGGGAGGAGAGACCCAGTACTTC. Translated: CASSVRLAGGETQYF. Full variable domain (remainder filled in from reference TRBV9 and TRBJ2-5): DSGVTQTPKHLITATGQRVTLRCSPRSGDLSVYWYQQSLDQGLQFLIQYYNGEERAKGNILERFSAQQFPDLHSELNLSSLELGDSALYFCASSVRLAGGETQYFGPGTRLLVL.

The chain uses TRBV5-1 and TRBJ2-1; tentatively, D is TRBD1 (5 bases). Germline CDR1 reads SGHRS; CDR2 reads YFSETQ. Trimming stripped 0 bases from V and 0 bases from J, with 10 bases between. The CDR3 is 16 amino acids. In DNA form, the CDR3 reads TGCGCCAGCAGCTTGGGGGGCCTCGGCTCCTACAATGAGCAGTTCTTC. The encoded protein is CASSLGGLGSYNEQFF.

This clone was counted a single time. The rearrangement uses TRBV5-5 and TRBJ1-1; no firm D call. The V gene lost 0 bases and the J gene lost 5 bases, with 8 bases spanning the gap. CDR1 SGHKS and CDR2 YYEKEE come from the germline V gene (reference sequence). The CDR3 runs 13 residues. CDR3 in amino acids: CASSLVGWTEAFF. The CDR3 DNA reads TGTGCCAGCAGCTTGGTAGGGTGGACTGAAGCTTTCTTT.

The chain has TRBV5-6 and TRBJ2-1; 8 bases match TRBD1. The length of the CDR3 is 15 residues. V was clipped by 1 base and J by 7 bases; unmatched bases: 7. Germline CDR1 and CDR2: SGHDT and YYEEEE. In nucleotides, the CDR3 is TGTGCCAGCAGCTTGAAGACAGGGGCGAGGAATGAGCAGTTCTTC. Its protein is CASSLKTGARNEQFF.

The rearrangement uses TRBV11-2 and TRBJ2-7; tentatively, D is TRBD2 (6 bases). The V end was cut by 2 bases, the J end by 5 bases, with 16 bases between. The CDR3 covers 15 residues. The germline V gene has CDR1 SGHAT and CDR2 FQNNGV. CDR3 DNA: TGTGCCAGCAGCTTATATGTGACTAGTATCAACGAGCAGTACTTC. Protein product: CASSLYVTSINEQYF.

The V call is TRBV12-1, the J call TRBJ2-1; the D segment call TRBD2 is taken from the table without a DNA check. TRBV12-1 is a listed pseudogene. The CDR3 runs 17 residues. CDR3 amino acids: CASSPTRHLAGPNEQFF. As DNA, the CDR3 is TGTGCCAGCAGCCCCACCCGACATCTAGCGGGACCCAATGAGCAGTTCTTC.

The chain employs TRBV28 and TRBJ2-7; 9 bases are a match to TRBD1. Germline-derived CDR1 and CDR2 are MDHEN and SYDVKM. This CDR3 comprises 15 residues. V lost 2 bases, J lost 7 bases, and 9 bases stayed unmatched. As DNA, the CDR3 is TGTGCCAGCAGTTTACCCCTTTACAGGGGGCATGAGCAGTACTTC. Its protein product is CASSLPLYRGHEQYF.

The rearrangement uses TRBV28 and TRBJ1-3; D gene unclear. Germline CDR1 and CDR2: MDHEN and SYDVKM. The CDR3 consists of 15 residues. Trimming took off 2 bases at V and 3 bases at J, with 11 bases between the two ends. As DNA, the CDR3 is TGTGCCAGCAGTTTAATCCCCGGCGGTGGAAACACCATATATTTT. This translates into CASSLIPGGGNTIYF.

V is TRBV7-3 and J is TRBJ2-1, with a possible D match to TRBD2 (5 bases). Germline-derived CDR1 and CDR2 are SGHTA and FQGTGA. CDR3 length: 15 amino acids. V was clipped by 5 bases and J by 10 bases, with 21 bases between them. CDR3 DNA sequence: TGTGCCAGCAGCCCCCAAGTCGGTAGGTCGGGGGAGCAGTTCTTC. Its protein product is CASSPQVGRSGEQFF.

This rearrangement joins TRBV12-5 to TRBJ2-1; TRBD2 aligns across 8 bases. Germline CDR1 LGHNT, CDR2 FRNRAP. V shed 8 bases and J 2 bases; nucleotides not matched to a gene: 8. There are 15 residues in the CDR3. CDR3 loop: CASSGSTLPYNEQFF. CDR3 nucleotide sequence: TGTGCTAGTAGCGGGAGTACCCTGCCCTACAATGAGCAGTTCTTC.

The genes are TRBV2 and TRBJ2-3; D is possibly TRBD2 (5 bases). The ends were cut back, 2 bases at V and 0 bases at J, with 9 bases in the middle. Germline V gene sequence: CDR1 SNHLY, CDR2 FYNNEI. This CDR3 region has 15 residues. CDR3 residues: CASSETLASTDTQYF. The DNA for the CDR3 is TGTGCCAGCAGTGAAACGCTAGCCAGCACAGATACGCAGTATTTT.

This chain's CDR3 is CSVQRGVFGYTF. The CDR3 bases are TGCAGCGTCCAGAGGGGGGTTTTTGGCTACACCTTC. The V and J genes are TRBV29-1 and TRBJ1-2, with D maybe TRBD1 (6 bases). The V end lost 6 bases, the J end lost 7 bases, and 15 bases lay between the germline ends. The CDR3 runs to 12 residues. Per germline, CDR1 SQVTM and CDR2 ANQGSEA.

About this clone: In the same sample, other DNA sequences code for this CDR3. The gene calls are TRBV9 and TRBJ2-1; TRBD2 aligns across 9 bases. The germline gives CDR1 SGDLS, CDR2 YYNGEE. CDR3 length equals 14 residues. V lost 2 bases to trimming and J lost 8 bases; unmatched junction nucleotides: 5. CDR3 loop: CASSVGAGGYEQFF. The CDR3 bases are TGTGCCAGCAGCGTCGGGGCGGGAGGGTATGAGCAGTTCTTC.